This T cell receptor (beta chain) was recovered during a study of T-cell reconstitution after alpha-beta-depleted transplantation in children. Study-level results: After transplant, at about two months, alpha-beta T cells were reportedly derived from several hundred expanded graft clones. High day-60 TCRbeta diversity in some patients came from surviving recipient T cells and thymic progenitors. One year post-transplant, T-cell counts and diversity were largely derived from T cells produced anew.

Unique molecular identifiers were incorporated during preparation of the TCRbeta library. TCRdb called the PCR reads again in MiXCR, with one record for every CDR3 protein. The table lists around 450,000 distinct CDR3 sequences, roughly 17% of them singletons. As for this clonotype: Its antigen is unknown.

CDR3 length: 15 amino acids. With 6 bases removed from V and 0 bases from J, the gap between germline ends came to 14 bases. The input for sequencing was PBMCs, mostly from graft donor cells, taken 360 days after TCRalphabeta/CD19-depleted stem cell transplant. This chain joins TRBV12-3 or TRBV12-4 and TRBJ1-1; D is unresolved. The sequence derives from a boy younger than two who had a stem cell transplant for Wiskott-Aldrich syndrome, so the T cells may come from the graft donor. In DNA, the CDR3 is TGTGCCAGCAGCCCCGGCGTTCGGATGAACACTGAAGCTTTCTTT. This codes for CASSPGVRMNTEAFF.